This T cell receptor beta chain was retrieved from a study of blood T cells in healthy people across ages. Broader study findings: Samples with more naive T cells showed higher observed beta diversity.

Sample-barcoded 5' priming and a J-beta primer mix drove a second PCR of 7 to 11 cycles. Each cDNA molecule, via a template-switch adaptor with 12 random nucleotides, was tagged. Via MiXCR, TCRdb re-called the 5' RACE reads, giving one row per CDR3 protein. Of around 1,700,000 distinct CDR3 sequences listed, approximately 30% are singletons. The draw of peripheral blood yielded roughly 10 milliliters from each donor. The V and J ends lost 3 bases and 7 bases respectively, with 15 bases between them. The CDR3 is made up of 13 amino acids. The germline gives CDR1 DFQATT, CDR2 SNEGSKA (reference sequence). With respect to this clonotype: Its target is not known.

The rearrangement uses TRBV20-1 and TRBJ1-2, with D possibly TRBD1 on 5 matching bases. The TCR comes from a woman in her 30s in good health. The sample taken for sequencing was blood. CDR3 in DNA: TGCAGTGCTAGTGTGGGGGGGGATAGTGGCTACACCTTC. This sequence encodes CSASVGGDSGYTF.